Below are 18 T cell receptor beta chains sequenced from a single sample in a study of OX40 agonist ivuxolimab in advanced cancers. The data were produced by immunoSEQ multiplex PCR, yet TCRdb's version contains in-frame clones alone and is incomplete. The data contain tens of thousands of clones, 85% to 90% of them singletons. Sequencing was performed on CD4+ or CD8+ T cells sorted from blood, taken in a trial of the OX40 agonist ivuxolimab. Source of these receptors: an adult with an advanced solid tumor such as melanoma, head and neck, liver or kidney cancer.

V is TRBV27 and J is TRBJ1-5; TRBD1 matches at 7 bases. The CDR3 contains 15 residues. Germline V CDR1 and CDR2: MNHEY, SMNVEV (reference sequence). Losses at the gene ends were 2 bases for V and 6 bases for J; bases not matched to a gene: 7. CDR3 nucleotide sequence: TGTGCCAGCAGTTTAGGAGGGGGCCTGGGTCAGCCCCAGCATTTT. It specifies CASSLGGGLGQPQHF.

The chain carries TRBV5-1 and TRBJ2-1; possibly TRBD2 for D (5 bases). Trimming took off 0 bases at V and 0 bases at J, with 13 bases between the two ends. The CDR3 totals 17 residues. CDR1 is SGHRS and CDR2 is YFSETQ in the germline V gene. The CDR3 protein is CASSLGWTSSSYNEQFF. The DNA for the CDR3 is TGCGCCAGCAGCTTGGGGTGGACTTCCAGCTCCTACAATGAGCAGTTCTTC.

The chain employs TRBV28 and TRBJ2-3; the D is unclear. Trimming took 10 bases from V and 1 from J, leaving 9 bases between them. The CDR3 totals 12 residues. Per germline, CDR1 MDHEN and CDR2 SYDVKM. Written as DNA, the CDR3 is TGTGCCACCGACCTGGGCACAGATACGCAGTATTTT. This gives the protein CATDLGTDTQYF.

The CDR3 DNA follows: TGTGCCAGCAGTTCGGATGGGGAGCAGTACTTC. Its translation: CASSSDGEQYF. The gene calls are TRBV6-1 and TRBJ2-7, with D hard to call. The germline gives CDR1 MNHNS, CDR2 SASEGT. V was trimmed by 5 bases and J by 7 bases, leaving 9 bases between them. This CDR3 is built from 11 residues.

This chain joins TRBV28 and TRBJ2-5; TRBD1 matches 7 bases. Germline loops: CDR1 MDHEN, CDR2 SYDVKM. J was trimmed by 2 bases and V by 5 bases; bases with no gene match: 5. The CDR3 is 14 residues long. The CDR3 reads CASSAGTAQETQYF. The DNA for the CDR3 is TGTGCCAGCAGTGCCGGGACAGCGCAAGAGACCCAGTACTTC.

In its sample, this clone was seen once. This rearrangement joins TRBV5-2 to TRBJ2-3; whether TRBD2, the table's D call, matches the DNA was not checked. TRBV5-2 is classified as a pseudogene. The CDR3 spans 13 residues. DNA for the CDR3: TGCGCCAGCAGCCAAAGGGAGGCAGATACGCAGTATTTT. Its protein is CASSQREADTQYF.

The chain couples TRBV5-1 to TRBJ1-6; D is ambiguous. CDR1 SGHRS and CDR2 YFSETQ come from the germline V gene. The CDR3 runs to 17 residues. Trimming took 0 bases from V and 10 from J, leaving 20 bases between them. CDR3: CASSLGITDRAGSPLHF. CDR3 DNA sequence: TGCGCCAGCAGCTTGGGGATAACGGACCGAGCCGGGTCACCCCTCCACTTT.

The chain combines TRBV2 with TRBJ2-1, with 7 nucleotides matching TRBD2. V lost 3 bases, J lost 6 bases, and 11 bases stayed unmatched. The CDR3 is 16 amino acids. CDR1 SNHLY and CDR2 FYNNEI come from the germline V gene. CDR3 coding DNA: TGTGCCAGCAGTGATCTTCTAGCGGCTGTCATCAATGAGCAGTTCTTC. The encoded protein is CASSDLLAAVINEQFF.

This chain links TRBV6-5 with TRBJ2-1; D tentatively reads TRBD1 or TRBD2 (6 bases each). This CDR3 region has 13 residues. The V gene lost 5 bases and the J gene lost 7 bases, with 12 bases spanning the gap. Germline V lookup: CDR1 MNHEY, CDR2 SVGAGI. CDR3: CASSETGRNEQFF. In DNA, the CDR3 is TGTGCCAGCAGTGAAACAGGGAGGAATGAGCAGTTCTTC.

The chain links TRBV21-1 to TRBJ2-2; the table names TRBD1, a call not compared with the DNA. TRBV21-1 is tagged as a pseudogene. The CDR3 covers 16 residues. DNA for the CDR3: TGTGCCAGCAGCCGGTGGGGGCCTTTTGACACCGGGGAGCTGTTTTTT. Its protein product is CASSRWGPFDTGELFF.

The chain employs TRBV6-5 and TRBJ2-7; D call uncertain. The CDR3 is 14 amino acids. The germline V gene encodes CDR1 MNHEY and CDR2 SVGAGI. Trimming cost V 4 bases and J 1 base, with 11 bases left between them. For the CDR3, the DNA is TGTGCCAGCAGTTTCCCCAGTGAGTCCTACGAGCAGTACTTC. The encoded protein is CASSFPSESYEQYF.

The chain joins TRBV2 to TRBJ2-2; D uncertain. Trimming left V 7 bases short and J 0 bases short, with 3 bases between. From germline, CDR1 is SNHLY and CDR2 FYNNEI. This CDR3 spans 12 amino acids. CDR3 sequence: CASTPNTGELFF. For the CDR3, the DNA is TGTGCCAGCACCCCGAACACCGGGGAGCTGTTTTTT.

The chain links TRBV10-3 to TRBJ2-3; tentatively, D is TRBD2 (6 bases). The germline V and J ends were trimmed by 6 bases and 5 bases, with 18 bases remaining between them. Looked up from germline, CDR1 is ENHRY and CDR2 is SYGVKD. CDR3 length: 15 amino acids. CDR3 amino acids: CAISPGLTRKDTQYF. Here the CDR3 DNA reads TGTGCCATCAGCCCGGGACTGACGAGGAAAGATACGCAGTATTTT.

The DNA of the CDR3 is TGTGCCAGCAGTTTGTCGTCCTCGGCTAGAGGCACAGATACGCAGTATTTT. Its translation is CASSLSSSARGTDTQYF. V gene TRBV27 combines with J gene TRBJ2-3, with D unresolved. The V end lost 3 bases, the J end lost 1 base, and 17 bases lay between the germline ends. Per germline, CDR1 MNHEY and CDR2 SMNVEV (reference sequence). The CDR3 spans 17 residues.

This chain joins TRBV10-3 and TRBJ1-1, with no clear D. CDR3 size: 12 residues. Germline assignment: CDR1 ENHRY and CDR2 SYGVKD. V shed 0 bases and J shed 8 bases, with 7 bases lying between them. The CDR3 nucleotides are TGTGCCATCAGTGAGTCGGGCGACGAAGCTTTCTTT. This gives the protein CAISESGDEAFF.

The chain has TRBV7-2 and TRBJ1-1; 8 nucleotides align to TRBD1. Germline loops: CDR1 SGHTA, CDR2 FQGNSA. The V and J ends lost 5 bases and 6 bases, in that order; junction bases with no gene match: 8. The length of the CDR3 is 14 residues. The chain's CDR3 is CASSPTGAIAEAFF. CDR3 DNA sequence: TGTGCCAGCAGCCCGACAGGGGCAATCGCTGAAGCTTTCTTT.

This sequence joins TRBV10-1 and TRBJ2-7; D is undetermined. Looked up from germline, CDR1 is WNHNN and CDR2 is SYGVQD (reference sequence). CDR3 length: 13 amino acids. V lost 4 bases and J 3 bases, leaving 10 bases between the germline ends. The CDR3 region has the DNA TGCGCCAGCAGTGTTGGCCCCGGCTACGAGCAGTACTTC. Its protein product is CASSVGPGYEQYF.

Here the CDR3 DNA reads TGTGCCAGCAGCCGGGGACCCGGGGGGGCGGGCAATCAGCCCCAGCATTTT. Translated, it gives CASSRGPGGAGNQPQHF. The chain recombines TRBV5-8 with TRBJ1-5; D is perhaps TRBD1 (6 bases). Germline CDR1 and CDR2: SGHTS and YDEGEE. Trimming pared 4 bases from V and 2 bases from J, leaving 19 bases between. The CDR3 consists of 17 residues.